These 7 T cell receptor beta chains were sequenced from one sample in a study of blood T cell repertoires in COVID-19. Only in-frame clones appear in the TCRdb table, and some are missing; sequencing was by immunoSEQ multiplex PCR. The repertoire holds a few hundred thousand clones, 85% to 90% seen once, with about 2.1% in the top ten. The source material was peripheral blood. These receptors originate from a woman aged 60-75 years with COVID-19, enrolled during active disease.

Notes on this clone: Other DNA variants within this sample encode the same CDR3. CDR3 protein: CASSLSGGTYNEQFF. The CDR3 coding sequence is TGTGCCAGCAGCTTAAGCGGGGGTACCTACAATGAGCAGTTCTTC. The chain couples TRBV7-3 to TRBJ2-1; 7 bases agree with TRBD2. Germline CDR1 reads SGHTA; CDR2 reads FQGTGA. This CDR3 has 15 residues. With V trimmed by 1 base and J by 2 bases, 2 bases remained unmatched.

The CDR3 DNA reads as TGTGCCAGCAGGGGAACTAGCGGGGGATCCTACAATGAGCAGTTCTTC. Protein: CASRGTSGGSYNEQFF. V and J are TRBV9 and TRBJ2-1; 11 bases fit TRBD2. V lost 5 bases and J lost 1; bases outside the gene matches: 5. There are 16 residues in the CDR3. Germline-derived CDR1 and CDR2 are SGDLS and YYNGEE.

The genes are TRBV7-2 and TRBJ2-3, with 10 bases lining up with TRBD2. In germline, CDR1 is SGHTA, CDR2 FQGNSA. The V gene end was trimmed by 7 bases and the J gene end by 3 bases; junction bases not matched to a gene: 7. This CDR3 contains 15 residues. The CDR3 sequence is CASTAGGIVTDTQYF. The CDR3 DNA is TGTGCCAGCACAGCGGGGGGGATAGTGACAGATACGCAGTATTTT.

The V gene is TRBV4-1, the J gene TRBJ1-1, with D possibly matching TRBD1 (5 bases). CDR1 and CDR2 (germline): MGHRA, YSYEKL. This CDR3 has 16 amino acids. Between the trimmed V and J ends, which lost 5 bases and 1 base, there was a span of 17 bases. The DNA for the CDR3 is TGCGCCAGCAGCTCCGACTCCCGACAGAGGAACACTGAAGCTTTCTTT. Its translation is CASSSDSRQRNTEAFF.

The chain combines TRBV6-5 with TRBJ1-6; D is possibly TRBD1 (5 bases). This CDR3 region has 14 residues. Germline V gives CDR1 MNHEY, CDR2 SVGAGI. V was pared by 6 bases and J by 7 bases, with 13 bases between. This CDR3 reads CASRPWGENSPLHF. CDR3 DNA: TGTGCCAGCAGGCCCTGGGGCGAAAATTCACCCCTCCACTTT.

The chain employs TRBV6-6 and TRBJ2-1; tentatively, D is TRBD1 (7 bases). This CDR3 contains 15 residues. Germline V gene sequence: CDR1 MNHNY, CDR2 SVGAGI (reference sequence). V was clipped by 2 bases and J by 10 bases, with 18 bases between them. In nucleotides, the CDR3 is TGTGCCAGCAGTTACCCGAACGCAGGGGGGATAGAGCAGTTCTTC. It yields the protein CASSYPNAGGIEQFF.

The CDR3 protein is CASSYSRLQPQHF. DNA for the CDR3: TGTGCCAGCAGTTACTCGAGACTGCAGCCCCAGCATTTT. This chain connects TRBV6-5 to TRBJ1-5; D not certain. The germline CDR1 and CDR2 sequences are MNHEY and SVGAGI. This CDR3 has 13 residues. V was cut by 0 bases and J by 7 bases, with 7 bases left in between.